The rows below give T cell receptor beta chains drawn from one sample of a study of cytomegalovirus exposure and HLA in healthy donors. TCRdb's table, derived via immunoSEQ multiplex PCR, lists solely in-frame clones and lacks some. Found here are around 93,000 clones, over 60% of them singletons; the top ten hold about 6%. Material: PBMCs. The source is a boy under 18 in good health and CMV-seropositive. CDR3s leave out the opening cysteine and the closing phenylalanine or tryptophan.

>TRBV28|TRBJ2-5
ASKSGTGYQETQY
>TRBV25-1|TRBJ2-1
ASSRGIGAYNEQF
>TRBV5-4|TRBJ2-4
ASSPGGVAGVGKNIQY
>TRBV7-9|TRBJ2-7
ASSYYRVSLYEQY
>TRBV7-9|TRBJ1-1
ASSLGITGWENTEAF
>TRBV27|TRBJ2-7
ASSPTQGFQGYEQY
>TRBV5-1|TRBJ2-2
ASSTYPGTGIGTGELF
>TRBV13|TRBJ2-3
ASSSLAGPQNPTDTQY
>TRBV5-5|TRBJ1-1
ASSIGTANTEAF
>TRBV29-1|TRBJ2-3
SVLRDYSTDTQY